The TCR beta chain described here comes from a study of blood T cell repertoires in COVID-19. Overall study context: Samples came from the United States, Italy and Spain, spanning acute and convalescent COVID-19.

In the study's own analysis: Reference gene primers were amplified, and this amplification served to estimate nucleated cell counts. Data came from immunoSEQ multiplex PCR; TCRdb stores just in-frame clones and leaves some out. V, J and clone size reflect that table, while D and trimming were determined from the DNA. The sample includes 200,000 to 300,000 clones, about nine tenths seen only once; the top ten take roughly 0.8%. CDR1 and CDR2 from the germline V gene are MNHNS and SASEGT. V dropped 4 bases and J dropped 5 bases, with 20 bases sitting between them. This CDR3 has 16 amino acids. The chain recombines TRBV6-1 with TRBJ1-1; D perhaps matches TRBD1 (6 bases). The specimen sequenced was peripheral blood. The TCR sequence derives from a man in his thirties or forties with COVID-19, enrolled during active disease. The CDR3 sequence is CASSGLTGALGTEAFF. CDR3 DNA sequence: TGTGCCAGCAGTGGATTGACAGGTGCCCTCGGTACTGAAGCTTTCTTT.